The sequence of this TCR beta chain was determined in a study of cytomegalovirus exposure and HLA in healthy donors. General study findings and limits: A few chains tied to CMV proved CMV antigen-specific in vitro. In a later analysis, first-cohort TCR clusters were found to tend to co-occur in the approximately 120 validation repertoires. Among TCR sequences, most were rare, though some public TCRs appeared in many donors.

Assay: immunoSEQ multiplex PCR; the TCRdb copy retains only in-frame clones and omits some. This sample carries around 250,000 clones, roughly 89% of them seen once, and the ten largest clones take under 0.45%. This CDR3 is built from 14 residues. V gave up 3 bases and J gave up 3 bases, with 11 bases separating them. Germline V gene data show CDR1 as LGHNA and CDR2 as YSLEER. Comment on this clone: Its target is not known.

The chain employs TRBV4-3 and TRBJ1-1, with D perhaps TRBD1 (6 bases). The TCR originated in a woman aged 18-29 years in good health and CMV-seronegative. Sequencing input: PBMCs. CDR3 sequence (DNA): TGCGCCAGCAGCCAGGCGGACAGCTACACTGAAGCTTTCTTT. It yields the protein CASSQADSYTEAFF.